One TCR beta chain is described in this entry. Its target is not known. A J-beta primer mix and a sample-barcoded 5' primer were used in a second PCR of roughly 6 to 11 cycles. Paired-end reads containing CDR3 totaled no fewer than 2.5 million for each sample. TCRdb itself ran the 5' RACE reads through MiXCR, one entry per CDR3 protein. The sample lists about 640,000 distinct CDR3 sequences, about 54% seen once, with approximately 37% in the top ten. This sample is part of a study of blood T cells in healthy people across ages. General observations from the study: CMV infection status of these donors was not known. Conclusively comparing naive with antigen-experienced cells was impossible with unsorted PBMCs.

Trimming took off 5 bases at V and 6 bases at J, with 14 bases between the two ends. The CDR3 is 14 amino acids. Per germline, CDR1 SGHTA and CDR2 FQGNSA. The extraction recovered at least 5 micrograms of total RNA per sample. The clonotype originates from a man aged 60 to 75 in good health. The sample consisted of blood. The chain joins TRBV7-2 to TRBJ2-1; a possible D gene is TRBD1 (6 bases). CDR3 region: CASSPDRQSNEQFF. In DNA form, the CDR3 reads TGTGCCAGCAGCCCCGACAGGCAATCCAATGAGCAGTTCTTC.